The 10 T cell receptor beta chains in this list originate from one sample, sequenced in a study of blood T cell repertoires in COVID-19. Method: immunoSEQ multiplex PCR; TCRdb's copy keeps in-frame clones and lacks some. The profile covers about 98,000 clones, with approximately 90% appearing a single time and roughly 4.3% taken by the ten largest. The material sequenced was peripheral blood. The receptors here all came from a man aged 65 to 85 with acute or convalescent COVID-19.

J is TRBJ2-3 and V is TRBV11-1, with D unclear. The CDR3 sequence is 14 residues long. CDR1 is SGHAT and CDR2 is FQDESV in the germline V gene (reference sequence). The V gene lost 3 bases and the J gene lost 2 bases, with 9 bases spanning the gap. The CDR3 reads CASSFGRYTDTQYF. The CDR3 DNA sequence: TGTGCCAGCAGCTTTGGCAGATACACAGATACGCAGTATTTT.

The genes are TRBV4-1 and TRBJ1-3; D call uncertain. The CDR3 consists of 18 residues. V was cut by 0 bases and J by 0 bases, with 15 bases left in between. Germline-derived CDR1 and CDR2 are MGHRA and YSYEKL. CDR3 bases: TGCGCCAGCAGCCAAGACCCGCGCGGCGGAAGCTCTGGAAACACCATATATTTT. Translating it yields CASSQDPRGGSSGNTIYF.

The chain employs TRBV20-1 and TRBJ1-5; 7 nucleotides agree with TRBD1. CDR1 is DFQATT, CDR2 SNEGSKA, per germline (reference sequence). The CDR3 sequence is 18 residues long. The V and J ends lost 3 bases and 0 bases, in that order; junction bases with no gene match: 14. The CDR3: CSASPGAGGAFSNQPQHF. In DNA form, the CDR3 reads TGCAGTGCTAGTCCGGGAGCAGGGGGTGCTTTTAGCAATCAGCCCCAGCATTTT.

The chain uses TRBV6-1 and TRBJ2-1; the D gene is possibly TRBD1 (5 bases). Per the germline V gene, CDR1 is MNHNS and CDR2 is SASEGT. This CDR3 has 17 amino acids. V was cut by 3 bases and J by 6 bases, with 21 bases left in between. Here the CDR3 DNA reads TGTGCCAGCAGTGACCTACTGACAGCCCTCAAGGTCAATGAGCAGTTCTTC. Translated: CASSDLLTALKVNEQFF.

This clone was counted once. The chain links TRBV7-9 to TRBJ2-7, with 8 bases fitting TRBD1. Losses at the gene ends were 3 bases for V and 8 bases for J; bases not matched to a gene: 12. Germline lookup yields CDR1 SEHNR and CDR2 FQNEAQ (reference sequence). The CDR3 is 15 residues long. CDR3 DNA: TGTGCCAGCAGCTTCCGACAGGGGATGGACCATAAGCAGTACTTC. Residues: CASSFRQGMDHKQYF.

The chain uses TRBV2 and TRBJ2-6, with TRBD2 as a possible D gene (6 bases). The CDR3 runs to 17 residues. The germline V gene encodes CDR1 SNHLY and CDR2 FYNNEI. V lost 7 bases and J lost 0, with 16 bases in between. In DNA form, the CDR3 reads TGTGCCAGCACCTCCTGGAGGGATAGCTCTGGGGCCAACGTCCTGACTTTC. This codes for CASTSWRDSSGANVLTF.

The rearrangement links TRBV9 to TRBJ1-2; tentative D call: TRBD1 (6 bases). Germline V CDR1 and CDR2: SGDLS, YYNGEE. The CDR3 contains 17 residues. V lost 2 bases and J 1 base, leaving 18 bases between the germline ends. The CDR3 region is CASSVTGQPSLNYGYTF. For the CDR3, the DNA is TGTGCCAGCAGCGTCACCGGACAGCCTTCCCTTAACTATGGCTACACCTTC.

The V and J genes are TRBV2 and TRBJ2-5; 12 bases fit TRBD1. Trimming took 1 base from V and 1 from J; bases not matched to a gene: 7. Germline CDR1 and CDR2: SNHLY and FYNNEI. The CDR3 totals 18 residues. CDR3 region: CASSEGVGTGGSQETQYF. CDR3 DNA: TGTGCCAGCAGTGAAGGGGTGGGGACAGGGGGCTCCCAAGAGACCCAGTACTTC. The complete variable domain, with remaining parts taken from reference TRBV2 and TRBJ2-5, reads EPEVTQTPSHQVTQMGQEVILRCVPISNHLYFYWYRQILGQKVEFLVSFYNNEISEKSEIFDDQFSVERPDGSNFTLKIRSTKLEDSAMYFCASSEGVGTGGSQETQYFGPGTRLLVL.

The chain is built from TRBV5-1 and TRBJ2-7; D perhaps matches TRBD1 (6 bases). Deletions cut 0 bases from V and 1 base from J, with 8 bases between. The germline V gene encodes CDR1 SGHRS and CDR2 YFSETQ. The CDR3 is 14 residues long. The CDR3 loop reads CASSLDQGSYEQYF. The CDR3, as DNA: TGCGCCAGCAGCTTGGACCAGGGGTCCTACGAGCAGTACTTC.

This chain joins TRBV11-2 and TRBJ1-4; D gene uncertain. V was trimmed by 1 base and J by 6 bases, leaving 18 bases between them. The germline V gene encodes CDR1 SGHAT and CDR2 FQNNGV. This CDR3 is 17 amino acids long. CDR3 DNA: TGTGCCAGCAGCTTAGGGGTTTCACGAGGGAGGCATGAAAAACTGTTTTTT. Its protein is CASSLGVSRGRHEKLFF.